This T cell receptor beta chain appears in the sequencing data of a study of blood T cells in healthy people across ages. Study findings and constraints: CMV infection status of these donors was not known.

Each donor gave 9.5 to 10 milliliters of peripheral blood. Isolating PBMCs gave at least 7 million of these cells per sample. PCR was performed a second time for about 6 to 11 cycles using a sample-barcoded 5' primer and a J-beta primer mix. TCRdb re-derived calls from the 5' RACE reads in MiXCR, one entry per CDR3 protein. The sample lists about 1.4 million distinct CDR3 sequences; around 55% were seen once. Comments on this clonotype: Its antigen is not identified.

The germline gives CDR1 PRHDT, CDR2 FYEKMQ (reference sequence). This CDR3 is 14 amino acids long. V dropped 4 bases and J dropped 2 bases, with 11 bases sitting between them. Material: blood. The chain carries TRBV13 and TRBJ2-5; D unresolved. The sequence came from a man aged 18 to 29 in good health. CDR3 in DNA: TGTGCCAGCAGCTCGAATACGGCACAAGAGACCCAGTACTTC. This encodes CASSSNTAQETQYF.